This T cell receptor (beta chain) was sequenced for a study of T cell changes during pregnancy in multiple sclerosis (dated by TCRdb to between 2018 and 2021). Regarding the study in general: The study looked at changes in the T cell repertoire across pregnancy in women with multiple sclerosis.

Points on this clone: Its target antigen remains unknown. No qualities accompany the bases; no much larger clone lies one base away.

Library preparation used the immunoSEQ multiplex PCR assay. TCRdb retrieved this table from immuneACCESS and kept in-frame rearrangements only. Not all clones are present; in checked studies, unresolved V genes account for under half, and no reason is known for the remainder. The sample table shows approximately 58,000 clones, and about 92% are seen once. The biggest ten clones account for around 2.7% of the sample. The sequence was obtained from a female donor in good health, enrolled as a control in a pregnancy study. This sample comprised peripheral blood, obtained in the second trimester of pregnancy.

The DNA sequence is given as TGTGCCAGCAGCCCTAGCGGGGGAGGACCGGGCACAGATACGCAGTATTTT. It codes for CASSPSGGGPGTDTQYF. The rearranged segments are TRBV5-4 and TRBJ2-3; TRBD2 agrees with 10 junctional bases. At the junction V is shortened by 4 bases and J by 1 base; bases outside the gene matches: 9. The germline V gene (reference sequence) sets CDR1 to SGHNT and CDR2 to YYREEE. From the cysteine through the phenylalanine, the CDR3 covers 17 amino acids. Left in the record is the CDR3 DNA by itself, 51 bases read in frame from the first base. This CDR3, with the reference TRBV5-4 and TRBJ2-3 proteins standing in past its ends, gives the full variable domain ETGVTQSPTHLIKTRGQQVTLRCSSQSGHNTVSWYQQALGQGPQFIFQYYREEENGRGNFPPRFSGLQFPNYSSELNVNALELDDSALYLCASSPSGGGPGTDTQYFGPGTRLTVL.